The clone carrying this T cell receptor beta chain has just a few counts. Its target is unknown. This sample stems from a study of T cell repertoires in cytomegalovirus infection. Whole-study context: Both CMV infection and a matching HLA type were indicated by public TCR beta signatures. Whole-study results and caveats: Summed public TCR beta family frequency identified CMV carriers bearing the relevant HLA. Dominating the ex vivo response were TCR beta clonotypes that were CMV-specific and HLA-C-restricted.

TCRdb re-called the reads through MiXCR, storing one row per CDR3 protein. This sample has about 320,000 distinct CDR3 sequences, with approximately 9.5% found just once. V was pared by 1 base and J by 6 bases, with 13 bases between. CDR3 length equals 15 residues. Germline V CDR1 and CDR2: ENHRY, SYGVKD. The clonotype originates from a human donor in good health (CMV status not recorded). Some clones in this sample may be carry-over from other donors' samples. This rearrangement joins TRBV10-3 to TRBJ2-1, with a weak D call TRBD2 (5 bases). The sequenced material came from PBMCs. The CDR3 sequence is CAISEFTRYGNEQFF. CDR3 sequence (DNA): TGTGCCATCAGTGAGTTTACTAGGTACGGCAATGAGCAGTTCTTC.